This T cell receptor (beta chain) was identified in a study of blood T cell repertoires in COVID-19. Study as a whole: COVID-19 samples, acute and convalescent, were from the United States, Italy and Spain. PBMCs, B-cell-depleted T cells, or T cells provided the cDNA or gDNA that made up the material.

As originally analysed: Amplification with reference gene primers provided the estimates of nucleated cell counts. The data were produced by immunoSEQ multiplex PCR, yet TCRdb's version contains in-frame clones alone and is incomplete. V and J calls and clone size are copied from that table; D and trimming were computed from the DNA. The sample records some 210,000 clones, about 89% being singletons. J was trimmed by 3 bases and V by 8 bases; bases with no gene match: 4. The CDR3 is 14 residues long. Germline V lookup: CDR1 LNHDA, CDR2 SQIVND (reference sequence). This TCR came from a woman between 35 and 50 years old with acute or convalescent COVID-19. The material sequenced was peripheral blood. This chain joins TRBV19 and TRBJ2-2, with 9 bases aligning to TRBD1. DNA for the CDR3: TGTGCCAGTTACGACAGGGGGGACACCGGGGAGCTGTTTTTT. It is translated as CASYDRGDTGELFF.